This TCR beta chain came from a study of T cells after yellow fever vaccination. The CDR3 is 19 amino acids. The V gene end was trimmed by 4 bases and the J gene end by 1 base; junction bases not matched to a gene: 4. Germline V lookup: CDR1 SGHVS, CDR2 FNYEAQ. TCRdb independently ran MiXCR on the 5' RACE reads; one entry per CDR3 protein. The table includes 150,000 to 200,000 distinct CDR3 sequences, approximately 6% detected once. The TCR sequence derives from a man between 18 and 35 years old who received the YFV17D yellow fever vaccine. The sample was CD4+ T cells sorted from PBMCs, taken on the day of the first yellow fever vaccination. The J gene is TRBJ2-6, the V gene TRBV7-6, with 16 bases identical to TRBD2. The CDR3 DNA is TGTGCCAGCAGCTCGGGACTAGCGGGGGGGTGGTCTGGGGCCAACGTCCTGACTTTC. Encoded protein: CASSSGLAGGWSGANVLTF.